This TCR beta chain stems from a study of Tregs in tolerant kidney transplant recipients (dated by TCRdb to the late 2010s). Background on the whole study: TCRbeta sequencing was used in the study to identify donor-specific regulatory T cells before combined kidney and bone marrow transplantation, and the identified cells were then tracked after transplant. In a few healthy controls, several methods of expanding Tregs specific for an allogeneic donor were compared by TCRbeta repertoire sequencing. Broad study findings and their caveats: Biological reproducibility was not directly addressed, though technical replication error appeared minimal. Expanding Tregs with activated donor B cells appeared to identify the most biologically relevant and donor-specific TCRbeta repertoire. Because the study included only a small number of patients, the results must be confirmed in larger populations and under other immunosuppression protocols.

A note on this clone: It lacks a known antigen. No much larger clonotype is one base removed from it; base qualities were not supplied.

Thawed PBMCs were FACS-sorted into unstimulated Tregs (CD4+CD25+CD127-), CD4+ non-Tregs (CD4+CD25-), CD4 cells and CD8 cells. Blood from healthy controls was obtained either from healthy volunteers or as purchased buffy coats. Healthy control blood was processed to PBMCs with a Ficoll density gradient and then cryopreserved, whereas patient PBMCs were collected both before and after transplant. For TCRbeta CDR3 sequencing, genomic DNA from the sorted cells was extracted using the QIAGEN DNeasy Blood and Tissue Kit. High-throughput TCRbeta CDR3 sequencing was carried out commercially through immunoSEQ, with PCR amplification with bias correction and internal controls included. Per the source publication's procedure: Unique productive TCRbeta sequences were defined by CDR3 nucleotide sequence where primers matched, and otherwise by CDR3 amino acid sequence together with Vbeta and Jbeta genes. To correct for sorting error, sequences found in more than one sorted population at a frequency ratio of 2:1 or less were discarded, and the remaining shared sequences were assigned to the population with the higher frequency. A sequence counted as donor-reactive if, in CFSE-low cells, the sequence had a frequency of at least 0.01% and was expanded at least 5-fold compared with unstimulated cells. Jensen-Shannon divergence, calculated on the top 100 TCRbeta sequences ranked by frequency, was used to quantify repertoire divergence. For samples with multiple sequencing runs, sorting error was corrected separately for each run before the runs were pooled. TCRdb took over this immuneACCESS table, retaining in-frame rearrangements with V and J assigned. Such tables are incomplete; in checked studies, under half of the missing clones stem from an unresolved V gene, and the remainder is unexplained. Clone size and the V and J calls come from that table; the DNA yielded D and trimming. The sample table holds more than 95,000 clones, of which roughly 93% were seen once. In total, the top ten clones hold nearly 0.6% of the sample.

Including the terminal cysteine and phenylalanine, the CDR3 comprises 12 residues. The CDR3 DNA has 36 bases and is translated from base 1. The junction carries 9 bases between V and J, which are trimmed by 8 bases and 1 base respectively. The germline V gene encodes CDR1 SGHVS and CDR2 FQNEAQ. Input material: CD4+ T cells from blood. The V and J segments used are TRBV7-8 and TRBJ2-7, with the D gene not clear enough to name. This TCR derives from a human donor in good health. At the DNA level, the sequence is TGTGCCAGCTCCTACGGGTCCTACGAGCAGTACTTC. Translated, this gives CASSYGSYEQYF.